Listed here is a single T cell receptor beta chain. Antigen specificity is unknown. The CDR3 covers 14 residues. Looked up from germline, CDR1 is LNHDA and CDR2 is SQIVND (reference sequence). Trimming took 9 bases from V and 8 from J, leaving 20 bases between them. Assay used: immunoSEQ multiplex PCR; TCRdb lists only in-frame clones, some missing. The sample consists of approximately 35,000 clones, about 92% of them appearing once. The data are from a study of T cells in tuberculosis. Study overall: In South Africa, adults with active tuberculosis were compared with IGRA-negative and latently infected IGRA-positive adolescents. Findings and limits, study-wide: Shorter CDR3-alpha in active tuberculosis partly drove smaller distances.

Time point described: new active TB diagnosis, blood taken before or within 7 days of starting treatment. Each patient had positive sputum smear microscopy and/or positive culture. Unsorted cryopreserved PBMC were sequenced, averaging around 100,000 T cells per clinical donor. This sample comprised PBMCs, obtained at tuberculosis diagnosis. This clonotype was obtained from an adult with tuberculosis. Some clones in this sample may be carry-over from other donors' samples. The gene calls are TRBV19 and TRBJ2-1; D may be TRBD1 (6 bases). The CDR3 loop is CASRSGRGFDEQFF. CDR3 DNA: TGTGCCAGCCGCTCGGGCAGGGGATTCGATGAGCAGTTCTTC.